These T cell receptor beta chains were read from a single sample in a study of vaccination and CD4 T cells after COVID-19. These receptors' targets are unknown. One entry per CDR3 protein, called by TCRdb with MiXCR from the PCR reads. The sample consists of around 7,000 distinct CDR3 sequences, roughly 44% of them appearing once. Material for sequencing was CD4+ T cells from blood, cultured in vitro. The receptor set was obtained from a human donor in good health. Both conserved end residues are part of each CDR3.

>TRBV6-2/TRBV6-3|TRBJ2-7
CASSSSGTGSPEQYF
>TRBV7-9|TRBJ2-3
CASSVGLDKDTQYF
>TRBV11-2|TRBJ2-5
CASRALLETQYF
>TRBV11-2|TRBJ2-2
CASSLTAQGGELFF
>TRBV6-2/TRBV6-3|TRBJ2-2
CASSRGTEGGELFF
>TRBV6-2/TRBV6-3|TRBJ2-7
CASSLDVSSYEQYF
>TRBV7-9|TRBJ2-3
CASSTAGGPTDTQYF
>TRBV5-1|TRBJ2-4
CASSHQTGAIAKNIQYF
>TRBV24-1|TRBJ2-7
CATSDFGSEQYF
>TRBV11-2|TRBJ1-2
CASSLEAGGAYGYTF
>TRBV7-2|TRBJ2-2
CASGTGGSWATGELFF
>TRBV6-4|TRBJ1-1
CATTKPNFNTEAFF
>TRBV6-1|TRBJ2-7
CASRFSGEQYF
>TRBV20-1|TRBJ2-3
CSASSRTSGRGDRADTQYF
>TRBV20-1|TRBJ1-1
CSVKQGQFTTEAFF
>TRBV6-2/TRBV6-3|TRBJ1-6
CASSYKGPLHF
>TRBV7-2|TRBJ2-5
CASSFTGGQETQYF
>TRBV27|TRBJ2-2
CASSLPGLARVTGELFF
>TRBV29-1|TRBJ1-2
CTTYSIGGYTF
>TRBV6-1|TRBJ1-1
CASSRGTANTEAFF
>TRBV29-1|TRBJ2-5
CSVDPGGLETQYF
>TRBV10-3|TRBJ2-5
CAISEVKFAETQYF
>TRBV28|TRBJ1-2
CASRRQGVYGYTF
>TRBV6-5|TRBJ1-2
CASSYSGVVNYGYTF
>TRBV25-1|TRBJ2-5
CASSVPGGRQETQYF
>TRBV2|TRBJ2-1
CASLLAGVSNEQFF
>TRBV11-2|TRBJ1-2
CAVWDREVGGYTF
>TRBV11-2|TRBJ2-3
CASSLVASTDTQYF
>TRBV11-3|TRBJ2-1
CASSLEGGGKPLSSYNEQFF
>TRBV29-1|TRBJ2-3
CSASRGAPNTQYF
>TRBV6-2/TRBV6-3|TRBJ2-7
CASSKNGYEQYF
>TRBV7-2|TRBJ2-5
CASSSGTGLETQYF
>TRBV7-6|TRBJ2-5
CASSLDAAGGQETQYF
>TRBV2|TRBJ2-3
CATGGGLTDTQYF
>TRBV24-1|TRBJ2-5
CATSGSERGVQETQYF
>TRBV30|TRBJ1-1
CACYYLGTEFF
>TRBV20-1|TRBJ2-4
CSARDPLQAKNIQYF
>TRBV7-6|TRBJ1-1
CASSLAGANTEAFF
>TRBV6-2/TRBV6-3|TRBJ2-7
CASSRTGSSYEQYF
>TRBV27|TRBJ1-6
CASSPGWERMSSPLHF
>TRBV7-8|TRBJ2-1
CASSLEWPPTSGGYNEQFF
>TRBV20-1|TRBJ2-3
CSARVPASGRGTQYF
>TRBV6-1|TRBJ1-2
CASSEGSGLSMYGYTF
>TRBV29-1|TRBJ2-7
CSVRDGYEQYF
>TRBV19|TRBJ2-2
CASSMVTSGGAMFF
>TRBV5-6|TRBJ1-1
CASTGTGYSNTEAFF
>TRBV7-2|TRBJ1-1
CASSILQGDNTEAFF
>TRBV10-3|TRBJ2-2
CAISEMGELFF
>TRBV9|TRBJ2-7
CASSVGAGGASYEQYF
>TRBV20-1|TRBJ1-1
CRATGPEAFF
>TRBV2|TRBJ2-7
CASRAPGLAGDRSYEQYF
>TRBV6-1|TRBJ1-3
CASLIDPYSSGNTIYF